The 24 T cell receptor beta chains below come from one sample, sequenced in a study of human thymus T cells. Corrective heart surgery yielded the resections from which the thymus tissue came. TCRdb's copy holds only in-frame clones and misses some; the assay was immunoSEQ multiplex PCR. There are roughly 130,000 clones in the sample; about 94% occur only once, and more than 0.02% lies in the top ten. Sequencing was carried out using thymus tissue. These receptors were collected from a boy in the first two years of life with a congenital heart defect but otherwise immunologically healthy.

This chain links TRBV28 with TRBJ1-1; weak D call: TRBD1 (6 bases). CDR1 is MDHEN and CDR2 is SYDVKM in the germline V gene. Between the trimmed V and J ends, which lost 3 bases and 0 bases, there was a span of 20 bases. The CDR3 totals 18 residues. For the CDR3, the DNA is TGTGCCAGCAGTTTCTTTTCTGGGACACTCATCATGAACACTGAAGCTTTCTTT. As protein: CASSFFSGTLIMNTEAFF.

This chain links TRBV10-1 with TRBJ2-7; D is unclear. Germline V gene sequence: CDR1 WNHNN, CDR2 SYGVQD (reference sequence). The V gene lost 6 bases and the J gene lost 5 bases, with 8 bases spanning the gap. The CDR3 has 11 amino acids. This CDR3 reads CASSVHHEQYF. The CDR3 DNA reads TGCGCCAGCAGCGTTCACCACGAGCAGTACTTC.

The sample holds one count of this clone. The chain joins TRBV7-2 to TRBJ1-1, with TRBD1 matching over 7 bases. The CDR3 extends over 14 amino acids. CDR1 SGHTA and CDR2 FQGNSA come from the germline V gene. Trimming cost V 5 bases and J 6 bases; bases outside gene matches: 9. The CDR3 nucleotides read TGTGCCAGCAGCCCGACTCGACAGGGTGCTGAAGCTTTCTTT. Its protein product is CASSPTRQGAEAFF. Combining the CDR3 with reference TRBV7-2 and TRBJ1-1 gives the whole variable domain GAGVSQSPSNKVTEKGKDVELRCDPISGHTALYWYRQSLGQGLEFLIYFQGNSAPDKSGLPSDRFSAERTGGSVSTLTIQRTQQEDSAVYLCASSPTRQGAEAFFGQGTRLTVV.

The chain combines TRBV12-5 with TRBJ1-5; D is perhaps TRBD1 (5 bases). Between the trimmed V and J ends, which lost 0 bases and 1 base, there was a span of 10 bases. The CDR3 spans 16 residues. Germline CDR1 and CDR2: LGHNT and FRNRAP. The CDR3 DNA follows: TGTGCTAGTGGTTTGGTAGAGACAGCGAGCAATCAGCCCCAGCATTTT. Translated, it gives CASGLVETASNQPQHF.

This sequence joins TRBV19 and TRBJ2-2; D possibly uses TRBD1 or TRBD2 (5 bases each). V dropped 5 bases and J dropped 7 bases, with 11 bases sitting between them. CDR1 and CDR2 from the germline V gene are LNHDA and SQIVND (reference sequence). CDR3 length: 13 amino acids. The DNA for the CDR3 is TGTGCCAGTAGTGAGGGGTTCGTCGGGGAGCTGTTTTTT. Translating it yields CASSEGFVGELFF.

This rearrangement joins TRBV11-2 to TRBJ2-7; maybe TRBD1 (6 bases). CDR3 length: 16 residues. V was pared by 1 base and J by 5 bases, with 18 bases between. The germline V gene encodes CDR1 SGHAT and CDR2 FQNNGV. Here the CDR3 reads CASSLGPPVGANEQYF. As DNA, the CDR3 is TGTGCCAGCAGCTTAGGCCCTCCTGTGGGGGCAAACGAGCAGTACTTC.

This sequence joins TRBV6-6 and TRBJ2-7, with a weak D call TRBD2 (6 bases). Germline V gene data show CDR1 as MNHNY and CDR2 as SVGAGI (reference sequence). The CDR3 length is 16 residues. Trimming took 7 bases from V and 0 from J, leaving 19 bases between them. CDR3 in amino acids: CASNHNSGPSSYEQYF. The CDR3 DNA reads TGTGCCAGCAATCACAACAGCGGGCCCAGCTCCTACGAGCAGTACTTC.

CDR3 coding DNA: TGTGCCAGCAGCTTAGAACAGGGATCCTCTGGAAACACCATATATTTT. This codes for CASSLEQGSSGNTIYF. The V and J genes are TRBV7-9 and TRBJ1-3; the D gene is possibly TRBD1 (6 bases). V lost 1 base to trimming and J lost 0 bases, with 10 bases between them. Germline V lookup: CDR1 SEHNR, CDR2 FQNEAQ (reference sequence). The length of the CDR3 is 16 residues.

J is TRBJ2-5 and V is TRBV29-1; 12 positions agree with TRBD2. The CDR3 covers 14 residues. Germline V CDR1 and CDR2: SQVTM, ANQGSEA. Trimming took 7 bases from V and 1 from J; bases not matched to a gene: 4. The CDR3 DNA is TGCAGCGGGACTAGCGGGGCTTTCCAAGAGACCCAGTACTTC. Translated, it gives CSGTSGAFQETQYF.

CDR3 amino acids: CASSQDWPGELFF. DNA for the CDR3: TGCGCCAGCAGCCAAGATTGGCCCGGGGAGCTGTTTTTT. This chain connects TRBV4-1 to TRBJ2-2, with D unresolved. Trimming took 0 bases from V and 6 from J, leaving 5 bases between them. Germline values: CDR1 MGHRA, CDR2 YSYEKL. This CDR3 is 13 amino acids long.

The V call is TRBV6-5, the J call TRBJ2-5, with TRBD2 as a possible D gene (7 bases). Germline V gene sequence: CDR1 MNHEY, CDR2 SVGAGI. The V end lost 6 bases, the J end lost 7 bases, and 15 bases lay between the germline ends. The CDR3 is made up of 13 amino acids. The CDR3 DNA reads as TGTGCCAGCAGGAACAGGGAGGGGGGGACCCAGTACTTC. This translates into CASRNREGGTQYF.

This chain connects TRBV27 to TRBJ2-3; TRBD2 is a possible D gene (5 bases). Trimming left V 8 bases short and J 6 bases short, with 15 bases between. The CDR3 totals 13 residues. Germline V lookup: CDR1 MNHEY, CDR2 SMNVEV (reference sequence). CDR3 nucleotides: TGTGCCAGCTGCCGACGCGGGCACGATACGCAGTATTTT. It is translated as CASCRRGHDTQYF.

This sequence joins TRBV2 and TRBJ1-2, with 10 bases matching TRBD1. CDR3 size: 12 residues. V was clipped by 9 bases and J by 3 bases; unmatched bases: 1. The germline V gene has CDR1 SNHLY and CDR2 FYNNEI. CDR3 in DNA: TGTGCCAGGGGGACAGGGGACTATGGCTACACCTTC. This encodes CARGTGDYGYTF.

CDR3 nucleotide sequence: TGTGCCAGCAGCCAGGATTGGAGGGCTGAAGCTTTCTTT. Encoded protein: CASSQDWRAEAFF. This rearrangement joins TRBV14 to TRBJ1-1, with no clear D. CDR1 is SGHDN and CDR2 is FVKESK in the germline V gene. The length of the CDR3 is 13 residues. V shed 3 bases and J shed 6 bases, with 11 bases lying between them.

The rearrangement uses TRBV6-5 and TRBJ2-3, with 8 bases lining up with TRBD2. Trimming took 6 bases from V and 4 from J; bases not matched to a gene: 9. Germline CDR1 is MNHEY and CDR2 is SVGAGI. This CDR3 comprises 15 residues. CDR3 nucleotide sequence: TGTGCCAGCAGCGGTAGCGGGGCGGCCGCAGATACGCAGTATTTT. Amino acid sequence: CASSGSGAAADTQYF.

CDR3 sequence: CASSEVRSSAGGSIEQYF. In DNA, the CDR3 is TGTGCCAGCAGTGAAGTGAGGTCTTCCGCAGGGGGGTCCATCGAGCAGTACTTC. This chain uses TRBV6-1 with TRBJ2-7; tentatively, D is TRBD1 (7 bases). Trimming stripped 1 base from V and 6 bases from J, with 25 bases between. In germline, CDR1 is MNHNS, CDR2 SASEGT. The CDR3 extends over 18 amino acids.

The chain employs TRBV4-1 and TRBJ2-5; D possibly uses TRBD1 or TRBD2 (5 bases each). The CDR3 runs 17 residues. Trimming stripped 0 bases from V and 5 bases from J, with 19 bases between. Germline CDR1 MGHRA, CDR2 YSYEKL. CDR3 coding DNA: TGCGCCAGCAGCCAAGAGGGCGGGTCGGGGCGTGTGGAGACCCAGTACTTC. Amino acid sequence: CASSQEGGSGRVETQYF.

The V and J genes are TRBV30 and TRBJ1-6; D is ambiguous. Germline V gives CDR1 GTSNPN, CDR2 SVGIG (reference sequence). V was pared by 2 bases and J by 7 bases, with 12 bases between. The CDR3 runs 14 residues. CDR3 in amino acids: CAWSRRDRNSPLHF. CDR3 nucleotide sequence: TGTGCCTGGAGTCGTCGTGATCGGAATTCACCCCTCCACTTT.

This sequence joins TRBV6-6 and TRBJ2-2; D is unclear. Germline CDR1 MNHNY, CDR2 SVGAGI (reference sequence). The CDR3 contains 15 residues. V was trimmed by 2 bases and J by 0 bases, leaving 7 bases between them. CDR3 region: CASSYLTSNTGELFF. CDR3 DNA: TGTGCCAGCAGTTACCTGACGTCGAACACCGGGGAGCTGTTTTTT.

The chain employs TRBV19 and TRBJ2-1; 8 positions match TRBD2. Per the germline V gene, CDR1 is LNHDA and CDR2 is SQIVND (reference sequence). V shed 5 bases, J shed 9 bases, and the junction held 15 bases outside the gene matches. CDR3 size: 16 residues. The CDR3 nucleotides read TGTGCCAGTAGTGCCCCCCCCGCAGCGGGGGATAGTGAGCAGTTCTTC. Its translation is CASSAPPAAGDSEQFF.

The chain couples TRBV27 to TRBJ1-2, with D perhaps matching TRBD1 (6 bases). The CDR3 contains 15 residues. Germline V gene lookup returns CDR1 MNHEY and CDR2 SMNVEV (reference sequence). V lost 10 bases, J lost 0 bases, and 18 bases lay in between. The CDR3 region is CATSQGRDPNYGYTF. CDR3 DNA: TGTGCCACCTCACAGGGAAGGGACCCTAACTATGGCTACACCTTC.

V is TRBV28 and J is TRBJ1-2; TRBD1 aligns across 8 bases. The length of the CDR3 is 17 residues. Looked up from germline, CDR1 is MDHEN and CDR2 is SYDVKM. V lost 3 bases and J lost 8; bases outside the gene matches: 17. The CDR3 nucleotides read TGTGCCAGCAGTTTCCCCGGATCGACAGGGGTTCTTGGAGGCTACACCTTC. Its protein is CASSFPGSTGVLGGYTF.

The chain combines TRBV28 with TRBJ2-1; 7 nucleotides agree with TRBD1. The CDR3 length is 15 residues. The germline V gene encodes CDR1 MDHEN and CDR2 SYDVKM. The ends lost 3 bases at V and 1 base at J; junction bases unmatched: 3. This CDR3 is CASSFPGQSYNEQFF. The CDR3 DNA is TGTGCCAGCAGTTTTCCGGGACAGTCCTACAATGAGCAGTTCTTC. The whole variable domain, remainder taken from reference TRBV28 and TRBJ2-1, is DVKVTQSSRYLVKRTGEKVFLECVQDMDHENMFWYRQDPGLGLRLIYFSYDVKMKEKGDIPEGYSVSREKKERFSLILESASTNQTSMYLCASSFPGQSYNEQFFGPGTRLTVL.

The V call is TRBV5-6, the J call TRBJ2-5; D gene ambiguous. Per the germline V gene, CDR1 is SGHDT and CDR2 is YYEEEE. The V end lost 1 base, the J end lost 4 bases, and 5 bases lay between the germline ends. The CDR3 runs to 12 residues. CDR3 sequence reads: CASSLRTETQYF. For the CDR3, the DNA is TGTGCCAGCAGCTTGAGAACAGAGACCCAGTACTTC.